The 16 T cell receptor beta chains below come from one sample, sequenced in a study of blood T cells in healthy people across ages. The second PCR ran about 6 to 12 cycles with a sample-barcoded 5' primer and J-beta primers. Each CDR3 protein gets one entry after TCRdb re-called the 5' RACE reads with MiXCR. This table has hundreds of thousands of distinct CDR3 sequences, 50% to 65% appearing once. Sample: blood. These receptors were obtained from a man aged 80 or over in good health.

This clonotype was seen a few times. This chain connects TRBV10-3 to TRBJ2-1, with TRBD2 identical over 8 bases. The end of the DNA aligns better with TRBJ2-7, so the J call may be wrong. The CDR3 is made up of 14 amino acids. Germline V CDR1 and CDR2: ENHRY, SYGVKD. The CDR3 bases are TGTGCCATCAGGGAAGGGACCGGGAGGGACGAGCAGTACTTC. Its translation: CAIREGTGRDEQYF.

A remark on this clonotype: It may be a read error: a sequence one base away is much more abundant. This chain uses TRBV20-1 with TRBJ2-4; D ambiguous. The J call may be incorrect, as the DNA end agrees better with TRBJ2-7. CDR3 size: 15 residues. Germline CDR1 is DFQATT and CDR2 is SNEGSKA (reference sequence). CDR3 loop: CSARVPSSFPYEQYF. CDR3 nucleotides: TGCAGTGCTAGAGTCCCGAGCAGTTTCCCTTACGAGCAGTACTTC.

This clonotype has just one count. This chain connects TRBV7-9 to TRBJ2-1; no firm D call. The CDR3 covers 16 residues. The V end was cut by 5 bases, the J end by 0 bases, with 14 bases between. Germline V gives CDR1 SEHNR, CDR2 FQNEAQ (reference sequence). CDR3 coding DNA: TGTGCCAGCAGCCCTAGAGCTCAGACCTCCTACAATGAGCAGTTCTTC. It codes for CASSPRAQTSYNEQFF.

As DNA, the CDR3 is TGTGCCAGCAGTGGAGAAGGGGGATCTGCCAAAAACATTCAGTACTTC. Its protein product is CASSGEGGSAKNIQYF. J is TRBJ2-4 and V is TRBV6-1; weak D call: TRBD1 (6 bases). This CDR3 has 16 residues. Trimming removed 4 bases at V and 1 base at J, with 14 bases between. CDR1 is MNHNS and CDR2 is SASEGT in the germline V gene.

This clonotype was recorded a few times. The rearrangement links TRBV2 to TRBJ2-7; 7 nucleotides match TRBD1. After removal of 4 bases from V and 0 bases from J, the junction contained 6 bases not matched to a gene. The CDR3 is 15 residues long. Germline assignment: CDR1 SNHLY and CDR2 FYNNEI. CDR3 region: CASSVGRGSSYEQYF. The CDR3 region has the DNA TGTGCCAGCAGTGTGGGCAGGGGGAGCTCCTACGAGCAGTACTTC.

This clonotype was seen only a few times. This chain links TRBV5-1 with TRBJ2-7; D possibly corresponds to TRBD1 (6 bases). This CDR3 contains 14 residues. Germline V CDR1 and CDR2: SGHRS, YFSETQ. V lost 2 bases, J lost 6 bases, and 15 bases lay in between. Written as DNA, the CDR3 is TGCGCCAGCAGCTTCGGACAGTCTCCGGGCGAGCAGTACTTC. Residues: CASSFGQSPGEQYF.

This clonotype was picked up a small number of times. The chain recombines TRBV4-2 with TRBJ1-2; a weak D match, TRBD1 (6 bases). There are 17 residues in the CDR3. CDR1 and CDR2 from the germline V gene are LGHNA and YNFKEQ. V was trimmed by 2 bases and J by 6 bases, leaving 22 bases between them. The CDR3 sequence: CASSQTRGHQGLHGYTF. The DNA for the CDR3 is TGTGCCAGCAGCCAAACCCGGGGACATCAGGGATTACATGGCTACACCTTC.

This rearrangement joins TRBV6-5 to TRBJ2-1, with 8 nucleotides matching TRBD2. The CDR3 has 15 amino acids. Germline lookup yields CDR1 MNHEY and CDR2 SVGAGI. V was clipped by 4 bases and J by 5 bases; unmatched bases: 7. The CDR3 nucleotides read TGTGCCAGCAGTTCCCCGGGGACTAGTGACAATGAGCAGTTCTTC. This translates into CASSSPGTSDNEQFF.

Here the CDR3 reads CASSWDRSYGYTF. The CDR3 DNA follows: TGCGCCAGCAGCTGGGACAGATCTTATGGCTACACCTTC. The V gene is TRBV5-1, the J gene TRBJ1-2, with 7 bases identical to TRBD1. The CDR3 sequence is 13 residues long. J was trimmed by 5 bases and V by 3 bases; bases with no gene match: 4. The germline V gene encodes CDR1 SGHRS and CDR2 YFSETQ.

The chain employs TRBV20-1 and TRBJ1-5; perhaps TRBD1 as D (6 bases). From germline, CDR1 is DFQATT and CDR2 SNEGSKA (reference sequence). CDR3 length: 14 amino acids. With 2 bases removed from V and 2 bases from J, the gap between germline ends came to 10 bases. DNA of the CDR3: TGCAGTGCTAGACCAGGGGAGGGCAATCAGCCCCAGCATTTT. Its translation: CSARPGEGNQPQHF.

The CDR3 region is CASSLRAPSGRRETQYF. The CDR3 DNA sequence: TGTGCCAGCAGCTTAAGAGCCCCTAGCGGGAGACGCGAGACCCAGTACTTC. This chain joins TRBV7-2 and TRBJ2-5; 10 bases are a match to TRBD2. CDR3 length equals 17 residues. Germline-derived CDR1 and CDR2 are SGHTA and FQGNSA. V lost 2 bases to trimming and J lost 5 bases; unmatched junction nucleotides: 11.

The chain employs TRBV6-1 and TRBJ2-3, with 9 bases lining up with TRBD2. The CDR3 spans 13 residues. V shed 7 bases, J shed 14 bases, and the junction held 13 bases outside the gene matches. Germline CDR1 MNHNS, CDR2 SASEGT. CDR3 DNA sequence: TGTGCCAGCACTAGCGGGACTTTCAGATACGCGTATTTT. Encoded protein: CASTSGTFRYAYF.

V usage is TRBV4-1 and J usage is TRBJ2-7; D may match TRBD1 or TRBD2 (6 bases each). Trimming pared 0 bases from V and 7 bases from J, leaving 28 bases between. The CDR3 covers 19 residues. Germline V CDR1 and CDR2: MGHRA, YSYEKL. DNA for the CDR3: TGCGCCAGCAGCCAAGATCGAGGGGCGGGACAAGACCCCTACAATGAGCAGTACTTC. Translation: CASSQDRGAGQDPYNEQYF.

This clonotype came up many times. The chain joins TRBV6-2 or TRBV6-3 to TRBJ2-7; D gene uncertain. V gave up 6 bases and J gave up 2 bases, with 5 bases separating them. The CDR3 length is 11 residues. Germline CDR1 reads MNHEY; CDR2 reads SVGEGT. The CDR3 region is CASSDTYEQYF. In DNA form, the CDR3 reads TGTGCCAGCAGCGACACCTACGAGCAGTACTTC.

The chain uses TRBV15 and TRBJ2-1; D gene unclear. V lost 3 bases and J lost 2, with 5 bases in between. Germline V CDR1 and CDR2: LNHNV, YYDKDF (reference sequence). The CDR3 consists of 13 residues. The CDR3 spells CATSRAAYNEQFF. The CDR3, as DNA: TGTGCCACCAGCAGGGCCGCCTACAATGAGCAGTTCTTC.

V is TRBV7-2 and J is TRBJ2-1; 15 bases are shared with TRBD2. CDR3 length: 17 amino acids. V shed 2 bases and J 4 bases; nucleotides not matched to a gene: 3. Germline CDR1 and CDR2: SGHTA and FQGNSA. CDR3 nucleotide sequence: TGTGCCAGCAGCTTAAGGGGACTAGCGGGGGGATACAATGAGCAGTTCTTC. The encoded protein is CASSLRGLAGGYNEQFF.